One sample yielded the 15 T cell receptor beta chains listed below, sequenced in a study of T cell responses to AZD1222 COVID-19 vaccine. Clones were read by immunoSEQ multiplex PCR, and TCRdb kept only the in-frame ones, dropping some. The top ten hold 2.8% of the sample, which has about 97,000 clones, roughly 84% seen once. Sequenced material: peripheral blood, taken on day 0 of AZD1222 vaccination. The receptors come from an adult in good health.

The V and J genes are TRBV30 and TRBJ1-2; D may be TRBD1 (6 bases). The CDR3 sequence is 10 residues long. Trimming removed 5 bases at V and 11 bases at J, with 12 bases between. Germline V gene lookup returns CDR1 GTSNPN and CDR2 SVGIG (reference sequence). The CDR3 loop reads CAWYRESYTF. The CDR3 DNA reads TGTGCCTGGTACAGGGAAAGTTACACCTTC.

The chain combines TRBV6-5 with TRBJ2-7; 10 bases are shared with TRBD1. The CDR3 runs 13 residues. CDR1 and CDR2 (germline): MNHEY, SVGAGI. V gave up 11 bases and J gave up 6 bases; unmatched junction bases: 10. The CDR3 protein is CAVAGTGVTEQYF. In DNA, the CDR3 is TGTGCCGTTGCCGGGACAGGGGTGACCGAGCAGTACTTC.

CDR3 DNA sequence: TGTGCCAGCAGTTCAGGCAGGGGGATTGAAAAACTGTTTTTT. The encoded protein is CASSSGRGIEKLFF. V gene TRBV6-5 combines with J gene TRBJ1-4; TRBD1 matches 7 bases. Germline lookup yields CDR1 MNHEY and CDR2 SVGAGI. The CDR3 has 14 amino acids. With V trimmed by 4 bases and J by 7 bases, 6 bases remained unmatched.

The CDR3 bases are TGTGCCAGCAGCGCGGGACTCAAAGTAGCTGGAAACACCATATATTTT. This translates into CASSAGLKVAGNTIYF. V is TRBV7-2 and J is TRBJ1-3; D is perhaps TRBD1 (5 bases). Between the trimmed V and J ends, which lost 5 bases and 2 bases, there was a span of 16 bases. In germline, CDR1 is SGHTA, CDR2 FQGNSA. The CDR3 spans 16 residues.

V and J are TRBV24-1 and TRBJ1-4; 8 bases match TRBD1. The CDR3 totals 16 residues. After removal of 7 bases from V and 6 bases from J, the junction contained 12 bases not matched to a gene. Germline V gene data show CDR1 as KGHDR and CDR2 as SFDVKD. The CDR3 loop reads CATRRGQAFLYEKLFF. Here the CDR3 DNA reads TGTGCCACCAGGCGGGGACAGGCCTTCCTCTATGAAAAACTGTTTTTT.

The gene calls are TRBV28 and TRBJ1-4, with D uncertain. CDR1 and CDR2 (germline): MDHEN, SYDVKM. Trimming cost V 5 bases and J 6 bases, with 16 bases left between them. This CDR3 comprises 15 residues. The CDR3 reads CASSLTGNKDEKLFF. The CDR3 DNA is TGTGCCAGCAGTCTAACGGGCAATAAGGATGAAAAACTGTTTTTT.

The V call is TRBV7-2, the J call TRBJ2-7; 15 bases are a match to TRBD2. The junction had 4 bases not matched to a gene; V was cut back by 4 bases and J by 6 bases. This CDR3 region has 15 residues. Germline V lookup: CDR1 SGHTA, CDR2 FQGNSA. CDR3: CASSWTSGGAGEQYF. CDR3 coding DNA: TGTGCCAGCAGCTGGACTAGCGGGGGGGCGGGCGAGCAGTACTTC.

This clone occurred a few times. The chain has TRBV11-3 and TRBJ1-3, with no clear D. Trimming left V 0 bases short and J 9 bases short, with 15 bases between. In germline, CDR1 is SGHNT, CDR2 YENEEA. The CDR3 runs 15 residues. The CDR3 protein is CASSLERDISPTIYF. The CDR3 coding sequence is TGTGCCAGCAGCTTAGAGCGAGATATCTCACCCACCATATATTTT.

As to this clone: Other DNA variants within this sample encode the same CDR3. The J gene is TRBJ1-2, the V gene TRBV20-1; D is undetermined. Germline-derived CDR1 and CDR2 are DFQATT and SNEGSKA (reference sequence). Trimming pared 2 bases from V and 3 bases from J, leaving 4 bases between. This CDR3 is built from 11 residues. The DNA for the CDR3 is TGCAGTGCTAGAACGGACTATGGCTACACCTTC. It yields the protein CSARTDYGYTF.

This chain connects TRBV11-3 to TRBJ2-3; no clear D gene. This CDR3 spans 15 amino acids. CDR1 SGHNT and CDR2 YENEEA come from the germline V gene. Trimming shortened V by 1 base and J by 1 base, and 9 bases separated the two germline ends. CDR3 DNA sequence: TGTGCCAGCAGCTTAGGTAGCTACGGCACAGATACGCAGTATTTT. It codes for CASSLGSYGTDTQYF.

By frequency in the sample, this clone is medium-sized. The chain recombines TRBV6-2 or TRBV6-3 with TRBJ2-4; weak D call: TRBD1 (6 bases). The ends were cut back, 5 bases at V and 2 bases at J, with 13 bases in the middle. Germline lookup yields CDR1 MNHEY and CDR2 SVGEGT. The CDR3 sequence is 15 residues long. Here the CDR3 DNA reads TGTGCCAGCAGTCACCCCACAGGGTCCAAAAACATTCAGTACTTC. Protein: CASSHPTGSKNIQYF.

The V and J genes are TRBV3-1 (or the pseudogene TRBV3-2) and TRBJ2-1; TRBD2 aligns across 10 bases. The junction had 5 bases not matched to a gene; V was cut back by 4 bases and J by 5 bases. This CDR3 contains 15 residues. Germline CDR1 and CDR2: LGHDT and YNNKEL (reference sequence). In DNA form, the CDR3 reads TGTGCCAGCAGCCGCAGCGGGGGGGCTAACAATGAGCAGTTCTTC. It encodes CASSRSGGANNEQFF.

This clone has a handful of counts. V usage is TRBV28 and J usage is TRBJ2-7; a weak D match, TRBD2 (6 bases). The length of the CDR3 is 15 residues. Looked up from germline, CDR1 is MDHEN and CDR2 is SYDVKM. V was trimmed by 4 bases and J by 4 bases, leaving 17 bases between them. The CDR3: CASSSPGGNWYEQYF. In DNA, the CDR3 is TGTGCCAGCAGTTCGCCCGGCGGGAATTGGTACGAGCAGTACTTC.

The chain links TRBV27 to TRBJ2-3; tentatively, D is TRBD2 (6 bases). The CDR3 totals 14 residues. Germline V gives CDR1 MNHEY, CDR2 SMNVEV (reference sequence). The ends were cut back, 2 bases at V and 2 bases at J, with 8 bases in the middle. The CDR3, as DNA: TGTGCCAGCAGTTTAGCGGGGTACACAGATACGCAGTATTTT. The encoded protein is CASSLAGYTDTQYF.

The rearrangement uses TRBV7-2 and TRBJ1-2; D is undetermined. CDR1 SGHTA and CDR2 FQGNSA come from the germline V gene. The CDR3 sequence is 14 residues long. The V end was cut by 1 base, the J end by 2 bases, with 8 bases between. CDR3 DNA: TGTGCCAGCAGCTTAGATCCGGCGAACTATGGCTACACCTTC. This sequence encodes CASSLDPANYGYTF.